The 19 T cell receptor beta chains given below trace back to one sample, sequenced in a study of human T cells and chemical hapten exposure (dated by TCRdb to about 2021). Receptor libraries were prepared by RACE. The reads were generated on a NextSeq 500. TCRdb redid the processing of the public reads, applying fastp at Q25 and MiXCR, and retained in-frame beta chains. Duplicate CDR3 protein sequences are folded into a single record with the most common DNA and genes. The sample includes tens of thousands of distinct CDR3 sequences, with 11% observed a single time. The top ten constitute approximately 2% of the sample. The time point label, as the study defines it: patch test 3, about 24 weeks after DPC sensitization. In the paper's terms, the treatment or condition label means: therapeutic diphenylcyclopropenone sensitization with weekly scalp DPC. Sequenced material: whole blood, taken in connection with sensitization to the hapten diphenylcyclopropenone (DPC). The receptor set was obtained from a young woman with alopecia areata. Some clones in this sample may be carry-over from other donors' samples.

The chain employs TRBV9 and TRBJ1-6; D gene uncertain. The V gene's germline CDR1 is SGDLS and CDR2 YYNGEE. CDR3 length equals 16 residues. V lost 0 bases, J lost 6 bases, and 13 bases lay in between. CDR3 DNA sequence: TGTGCCAGCAGCGTAGCTTTGGACCCTACTAATTCACCCCTCCACTTT. This translates into CASSVALDPTNSPLHF.

This clonotype showed up just a few times. The chain has TRBV7-9 and TRBJ1-1; D gene unclear. Germline CDR1 is SEHNR and CDR2 is FQNEAQ (reference sequence). Trimming left V 5 bases short and J 4 bases short, with 11 bases between. The CDR3 runs 13 residues. The DNA for the CDR3 is TGTGCCAGCAGCGAAACGGGAGGCACTGAAGCTTTCTTT. Protein product: CASSETGGTEAFF.

This clonotype was seen only a few times. The chain couples TRBV6-1 to TRBJ1-5, with D possibly being TRBD1 (6 bases). Trimming shortened V by 8 bases and J by 5 bases, and 13 bases separated the two germline ends. Germline CDR1 and CDR2: MNHNS and SASEGT. This CDR3 comprises 13 residues. DNA for the CDR3: TGTGCCAGCGGGGGCCGCAATCATCAGCCCCAGCATTTT. Its translation is CASGGRNHQPQHF.

This clonotype has a handful of counts. The chain has TRBV5-1 and TRBJ2-7, with D possibly being TRBD1 or TRBD2 (6 bases each). Germline loops: CDR1 SGHRS, CDR2 YFSETQ. The CDR3 loop spans 18 amino acids. V lost 0 bases to trimming and J lost 2 bases, with 21 bases between them. The CDR3 region has the DNA TGCGCCAGCAGCTTGGGAGGTAGGGGGGAGCTTACAACCTACGAGCAGTACTTC. Amino acid sequence: CASSLGGRGELTTYEQYF.

This clonotype has a count of ten or more. The chain links TRBV29-1 to TRBJ2-7; D not certain. V was trimmed by 1 base and J by 4 bases, leaving 5 bases between them. Germline CDR1 reads SQVTM; CDR2 reads ANQGSEA. The CDR3 is 11 residues long. The CDR3 DNA is TGCAGCGTTGAAGGGGGTTACGAGCAGTACTTC. Its translation: CSVEGGYEQYF.

The chain combines TRBV18 with TRBJ1-4, with D tentatively TRBD1 (6 bases). Germline V lookup: CDR1 KGHSH, CDR2 LQKENI. The V gene lost 2 bases and the J gene lost 11 bases, with 12 bases spanning the gap. The CDR3 spans 13 residues. The CDR3 is CASSPAGVEKLFF. The CDR3 DNA reads as TGTGCCAGCTCACCAGCAGGGGTGGAGAAACTGTTTTTT.

In this sample, this clonotype turned up many times. The chain links TRBV6-5 to TRBJ1-1; the match to TRBD1 covers 12 bases. Germline loops: CDR1 MNHEY, CDR2 SVGAGI. The CDR3 has 18 amino acids. V dropped 6 bases and J dropped 0; count of bases not matched to a gene: 11. In nucleotides, the CDR3 is TGTGCCAGCAGCCGTCCCGGGACAGGGGGCGTCATGAACACTGAAGCTTTCTTT. Amino acids: CASSRPGTGGVMNTEAFF.

The rearrangement joins TRBV20-1 to TRBJ2-2; D perhaps matches TRBD2 (5 bases). The CDR3 covers 14 residues. Trimming left V 4 bases short and J 3 bases short, with 12 bases between. The germline V gene encodes CDR1 DFQATT and CDR2 SNEGSKA (reference sequence). The DNA of the CDR3 is TGCAGTGCTACGGGAAATGAACACACCGGGGAGCTGTTTTTT. Its translation: CSATGNEHTGELFF.

The DNA for the CDR3 is TGCAGCGTCTCAGGCAGGCTGGGAGGAAACACCATATATTTT. This translates into CSVSGRLGGNTIYF. This sequence joins TRBV29-1 and TRBJ1-3, with D unresolved. CDR1 is SQVTM, CDR2 ANQGSEA, per germline. CDR3 size: 14 residues. Trimming shortened V by 6 bases and J by 4 bases, and 16 bases separated the two germline ends. The whole variable domain, remainder taken from reference TRBV29-1 and TRBJ1-3, is SAVISQKPSRDICQRGTSLTIQCQVDSQVTMMFWYRQQPGQSLTLIATANQGSEATYESGFVIDKFPISRPNLTFSTLTVSNMSPEDSSIYLCSVSGRLGGNTIYFGEGSWLTVV.

The table lists this clonotype with many counts. The gene calls are TRBV19 and TRBJ2-1; the match to TRBD2 covers 12 bases. The CDR3 is 18 residues long. V trimming: 4 bases; J trimming: 4 bases; junction bases outside the gene matches: 11. The germline V gene encodes CDR1 LNHDA and CDR2 SQIVND (reference sequence). CDR3 bases: TGTGCCAGTAGTAGACCTAGCGGGAGGGCCTTTTTTTACAATGAGCAGTTCTTC. Its translation is CASSRPSGRAFFYNEQFF. Drawing the rest from reference TRBV19 and TRBJ2-1, the complete variable domain is DGGITQSPKYLFRKEGQNVTLSCEQNLNHDAMYWYRQDPGQGLRLIYYSQIVNDFQKGDIAEGYSVSREKKESFPLTVTSAQKNPTAFYLCASSRPSGRAFFYNEQFFGPGTRLTVL.

The sample holds many counts of this clonotype. The chain carries TRBV19 and TRBJ2-2; perhaps TRBD2 as D (5 bases). The V end lost 2 bases, the J end lost 6 bases, and 10 bases lay between the germline ends. Germline V gives CDR1 LNHDA, CDR2 SQIVND (reference sequence). The CDR3 has 14 residues. The CDR3 protein is CASSIILAPGELFF. CDR3 nucleotide sequence: TGTGCCAGTAGTATAATCCTAGCACCCGGGGAGCTGTTTTTT.

The chain links TRBV6-2 or TRBV6-3 to TRBJ1-2; D is undetermined. This CDR3 is 14 amino acids long. V lost 3 bases, J lost 2 bases, and 10 bases lay in between. The germline CDR1 and CDR2 sequences are MNHEY and SVGEGT. CDR3 sequence: CASSYVMENYGYTF. The CDR3 DNA follows: TGTGCCAGCAGTTATGTCATGGAGAACTATGGCTACACCTTC.

In this sample, this clonotype turned up a few times. The chain combines TRBV7-2 with TRBJ2-5, with D hard to call. The CDR3 contains 13 residues. Germline loops: CDR1 SGHTA, CDR2 FQGNSA. V was pared by 5 bases and J by 4 bases, with 11 bases between. The CDR3 bases are TGTGCCAGCAGCGAAATTGTAAGAGAGACCCAGTACTTC. It translates to CASSEIVRETQYF.

In DNA, the CDR3 is TGTGCCAGCAGCCGGGACCTCGACCAGCCCCAGCATTTT. Translation: CASSRDLDQPQHF. The V call is TRBV7-6, the J call TRBJ1-5; D is perhaps TRBD1 (5 bases). The V end was cut by 5 bases, the J end by 7 bases, with 12 bases between. Germline CDR1 reads SGHVS; CDR2 reads FNYEAQ. CDR3 length equals 13 residues.

This clonotype appeared a few times. This chain joins TRBV12-3 or TRBV12-4 and TRBJ2-7; D uncertain. The CDR3 spans 14 residues. Trimming removed 0 bases from V and 1 base from J, with 7 bases in between. The CDR3 DNA follows: TGTGCCAGCAGTTTAGCATGGGTATCCTACGAGCAGTACTTC. Translation gives CASSLAWVSYEQYF.

The rearrangement links TRBV28 to TRBJ2-2; D perhaps matches TRBD2 (6 bases). Germline CDR1 and CDR2: MDHEN and SYDVKM. CDR3 length: 14 amino acids. The V end lost 11 bases, the J end lost 4 bases, and 17 bases lay between the germline ends. The chain's CDR3 is CASLSPGLTGELFF. The CDR3 region has the DNA TGTGCCTCCTTATCTCCGGGACTCACCGGGGAGCTGTTTTTT.

This clonotype was seen a handful of times. V is TRBV21-1 and J is TRBJ2-3. TRBV21-1 is a known pseudogene. The CDR3 runs to 14 residues. CDR3 protein: CASSKGNPTDTQYF. CDR3 DNA sequence: TGTGCCAGCAGCAAAGGAAACCCGACAGATACGCAGTATTTT.

The V call is TRBV12-3 or TRBV12-4, the J call TRBJ1-5, with unresolved D. The CDR3 loop spans 13 amino acids. Trimming removed 3 bases at V and 5 bases at J, with 8 bases between. As DNA, the CDR3 is TGTGCCAGCAGTTTTAACCAGCATCAGCCCCAGCATTTT. This codes for CASSFNQHQPQHF.

The sample holds a few counts of this clonotype. The rearrangement joins TRBV30 to TRBJ2-3; no firm D call. This CDR3 is 16 amino acids long. In germline, CDR1 is GTSNPN, CDR2 SVGIG (reference sequence). The ends were cut back, 2 bases at V and 1 base at J, with 16 bases in the middle. This chain's CDR3 is CAWSLLEFEGTDTQYF. The CDR3 DNA reads TGTGCCTGGAGTCTGCTAGAGTTCGAAGGCACAGATACGCAGTATTTT.